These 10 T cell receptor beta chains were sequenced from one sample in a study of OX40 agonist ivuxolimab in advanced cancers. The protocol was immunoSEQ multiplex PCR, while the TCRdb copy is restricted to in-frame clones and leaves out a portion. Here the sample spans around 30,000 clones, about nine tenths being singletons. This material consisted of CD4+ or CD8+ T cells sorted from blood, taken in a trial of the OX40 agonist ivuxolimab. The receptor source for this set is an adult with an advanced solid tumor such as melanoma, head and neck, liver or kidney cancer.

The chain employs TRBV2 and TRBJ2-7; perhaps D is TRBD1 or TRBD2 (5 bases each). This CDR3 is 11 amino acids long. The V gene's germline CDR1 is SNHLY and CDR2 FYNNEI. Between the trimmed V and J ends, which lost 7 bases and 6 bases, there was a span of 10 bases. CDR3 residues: CASTEGPEQYF. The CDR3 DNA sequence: TGTGCCAGCACCGAGGGGCCCGAGCAGTACTTC.

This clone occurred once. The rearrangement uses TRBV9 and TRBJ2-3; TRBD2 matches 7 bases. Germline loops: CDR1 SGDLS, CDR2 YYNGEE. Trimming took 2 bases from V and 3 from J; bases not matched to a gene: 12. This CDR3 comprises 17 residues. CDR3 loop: CASSVYLAGDMTDTQYF. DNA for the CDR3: TGTGCCAGCAGCGTGTATTTAGCGGGTGATATGACAGATACGCAGTATTTT.

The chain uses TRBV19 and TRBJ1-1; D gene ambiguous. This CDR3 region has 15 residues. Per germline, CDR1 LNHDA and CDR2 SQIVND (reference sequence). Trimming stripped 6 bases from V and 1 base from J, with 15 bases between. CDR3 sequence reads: CASSPVTFWNTEAFF. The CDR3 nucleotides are TGTGCCAGTAGCCCTGTAACGTTTTGGAACACTGAAGCTTTCTTT. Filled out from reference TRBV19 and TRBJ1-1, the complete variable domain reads DGGITQSPKYLFRKEGQNVTLSCEQNLNHDAMYWYRQDPGQGLRLIYYSQIVNDFQKGDIAEGYSVSREKKESFPLTVTSAQKNPTAFYLCASSPVTFWNTEAFFGQGTRLTVV.

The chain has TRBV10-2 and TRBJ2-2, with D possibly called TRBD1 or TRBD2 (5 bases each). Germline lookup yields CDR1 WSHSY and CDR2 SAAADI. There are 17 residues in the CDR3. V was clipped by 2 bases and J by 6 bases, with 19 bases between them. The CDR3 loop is CASSESPSGTRSGELFF. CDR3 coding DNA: TGCGCCAGCAGTGAGAGCCCCTCGGGGACCAGGTCCGGGGAGCTGTTTTTT.

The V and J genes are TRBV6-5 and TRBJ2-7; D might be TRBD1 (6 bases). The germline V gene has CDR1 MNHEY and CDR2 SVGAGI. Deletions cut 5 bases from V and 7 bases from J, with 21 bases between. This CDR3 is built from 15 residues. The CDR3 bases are TGTGCCAGCAGTACCCCCATCGGCGGACAGCGGGAGCAGTACTTC. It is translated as CASSTPIGGQREQYF.

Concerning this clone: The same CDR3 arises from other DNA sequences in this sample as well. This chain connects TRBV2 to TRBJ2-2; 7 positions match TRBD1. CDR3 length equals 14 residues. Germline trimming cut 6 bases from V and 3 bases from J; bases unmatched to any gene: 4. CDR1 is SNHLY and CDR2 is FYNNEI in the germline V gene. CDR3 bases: TGTGCCAGCAGGGACAGGTCGTACACCGGGGAGCTGTTTTTT. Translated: CASRDRSYTGELFF.

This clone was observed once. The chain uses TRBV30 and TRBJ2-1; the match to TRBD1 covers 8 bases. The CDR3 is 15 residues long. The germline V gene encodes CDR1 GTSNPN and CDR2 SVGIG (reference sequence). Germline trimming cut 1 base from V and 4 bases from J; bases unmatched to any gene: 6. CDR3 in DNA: TGTGCCTGGAGTGAATGGGACAGGCCATACAATGAGCAGTTCTTC. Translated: CAWSEWDRPYNEQFF.

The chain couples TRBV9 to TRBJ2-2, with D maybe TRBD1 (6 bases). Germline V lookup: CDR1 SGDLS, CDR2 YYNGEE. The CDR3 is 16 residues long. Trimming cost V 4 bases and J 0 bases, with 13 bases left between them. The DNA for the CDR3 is TGTGCCAGCAGCCCAGCGACAGGTTCGAACACCGGGGAGCTGTTTTTT. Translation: CASSPATGSNTGELFF.

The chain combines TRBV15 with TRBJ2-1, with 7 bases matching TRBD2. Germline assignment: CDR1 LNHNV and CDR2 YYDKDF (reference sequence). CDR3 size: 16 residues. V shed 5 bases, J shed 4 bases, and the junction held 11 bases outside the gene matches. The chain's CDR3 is CATSGVRAGAYNEQFF. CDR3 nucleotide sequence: TGTGCCACCAGCGGAGTCCGGGCGGGAGCTTACAATGAGCAGTTCTTC.

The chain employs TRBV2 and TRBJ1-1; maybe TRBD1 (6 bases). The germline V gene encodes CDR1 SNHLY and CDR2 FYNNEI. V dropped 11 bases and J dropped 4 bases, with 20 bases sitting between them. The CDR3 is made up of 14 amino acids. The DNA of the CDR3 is TGTGCCTCCCGTGAGGGGGGTCCTACCACTGAAGCTTTCTTT. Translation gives CASREGGPTTEAFF.